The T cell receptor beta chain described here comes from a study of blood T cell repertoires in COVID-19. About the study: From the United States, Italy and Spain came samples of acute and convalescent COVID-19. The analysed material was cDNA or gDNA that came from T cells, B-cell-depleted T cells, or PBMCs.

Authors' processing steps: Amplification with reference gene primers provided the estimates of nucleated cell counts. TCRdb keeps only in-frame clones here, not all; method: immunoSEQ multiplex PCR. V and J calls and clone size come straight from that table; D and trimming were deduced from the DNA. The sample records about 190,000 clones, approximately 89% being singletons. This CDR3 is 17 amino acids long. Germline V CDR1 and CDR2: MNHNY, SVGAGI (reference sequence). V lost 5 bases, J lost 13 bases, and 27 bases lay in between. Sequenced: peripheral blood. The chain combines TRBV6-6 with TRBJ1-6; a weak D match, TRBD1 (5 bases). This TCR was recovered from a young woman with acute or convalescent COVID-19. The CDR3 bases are TGTGCCAGCAGTCTCCGGGGGGAGTTCGCATATTTTTACCCCCTCCACTTT. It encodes CASSLRGEFAYFYPLHF.